The 5 T cell receptor beta chains below come from one sample, sequenced in a study of regulatory T cells in long-lasting Graves disease. Time point given: persistent/refractory GD, antithyroid drugs over 5 years with positive TRAb. RNA extracted from PBMCs served as the sequencing template. CDR3 regions were amplified by Arm-PCR using iRepertoire HTBI primers to build TCR beta libraries. TCRdb called the multiplex PCR reads again in MiXCR, with one record for every CDR3 protein. The table includes around 450,000 distinct CDR3 sequences, about a fifth detected once. Material: peripheral blood mononuclear cells (PBMCs), obtained when the disease was refractory, from a patient treated with antithyroid drugs. The receptors stem from a female donor with Graves disease.

In its sample, this clonotype was seen a few times. The rearrangement links TRBV3-1 to TRBJ2-7, with 8 bases matching TRBD1. CDR3 length equals 16 residues. From germline, CDR1 is LGHDT and CDR2 YNNKEL (reference sequence). The ends lost 2 bases at V and 1 base at J; junction bases unmatched: 7. This CDR3 reads CASSQFPGQVSYEQYF. The CDR3 DNA reads TGTGCCAGCAGCCAATTCCCGGGACAGGTGTCCTACGAGCAGTACTTC.

This clonotype turned up a few times. This chain joins TRBV20-1 and TRBJ1-1; D remains ambiguous. The CDR3 consists of 14 residues. V gave up 2 bases and J gave up 3 bases, with 13 bases separating them. Germline V lookup: CDR1 DFQATT, CDR2 SNEGSKA (reference sequence). The CDR3 is CSARHPAEDTEAFF. Here the CDR3 DNA reads TGCAGTGCTAGACATCCGGCTGAGGACACTGAAGCTTTCTTT.

In this sample, this clonotype turned up many times. The chain combines TRBV7-2 with TRBJ2-5; no firm D call. Trimming took 1 base from V and 5 from J, leaving 11 bases between them. CDR1 SGHTA and CDR2 FQGNSA come from the germline V gene. The CDR3 has 14 residues. This CDR3 is CASSLGFGRETQYF. The DNA for the CDR3 is TGTGCCAGCAGCTTAGGGTTCGGACGCGAGACCCAGTACTTC.

This chain joins TRBV7-9 and TRBJ2-1, with 10 bases matching TRBD2. Trimming removed 7 bases from V and 4 bases from J; junction bases left unmatched: 10. The CDR3 is 16 amino acids. CDR1 is SEHNR and CDR2 is FQNEAQ in the germline V gene (reference sequence). The CDR3, as DNA: TGTGCCAGCACGGGAGCGGGAGGGCAGGGGTACAATGAGCAGTTCTTC. It specifies CASTGAGGQGYNEQFF.

The chain uses TRBV10-3 and TRBJ2-7; 13 bases align to TRBD2. CDR1 ENHRY and CDR2 SYGVKD come from the germline V gene. Trimming took 4 bases from V and 3 from J; bases not matched to a gene: 3. The CDR3 extends over 15 amino acids. The CDR3 DNA is TGTGCCATCAGTGTTGGACTAGCGGGGGACTACGAGCAGTACTTC. This codes for CAISVGLAGDYEQYF.